The T cell receptor (beta chain) described here comes from a study of T cell repertoires in cytomegalovirus infection. CDR3 length: 14 residues. Germline lookup yields CDR1 LNHDA and CDR2 SQIVND (reference sequence). The V end lost 3 bases, the J end lost 1 base, and 9 bases lay between the germline ends. Turning to this clonotype: What it recognizes is unknown.

The study's findings and limits: What dominated the ex vivo response were HLA-C-restricted CMV-specific TCR beta clonotypes.

One entry per CDR3 protein, called by TCRdb with MiXCR from the reads. The table shows around 530,000 distinct CDR3 sequences, with about a quarter occurring only once. Sequencing input: PBMCs. The sequence was obtained from a human donor in good health (CMV status not recorded). Some clones in this sample may be carry-over from other donors' samples. The chain carries TRBV19 and TRBJ1-1; no clear D gene. In DNA form, the CDR3 reads TGTGCCAGTAGTATTCTTTCTGGGAACACTGAAGCTTTCTTT. It yields the protein CASSILSGNTEAFF.